This T cell receptor (beta chain) originates from a study of blood T cell repertoires in COVID-19 (dated by TCRdb to the early 2020s). About the study as a whole: Samples from collaborators originated in the United States, Italy and Spain and spanned both the acute and convalescent phases of COVID-19. Where HLA class I and class II types were available, the types were taken from metadata supplied by the sample provider, not from assay-based typing. The prospective study material was composed of cDNA or gDNA derived from T cells, B-cell-depleted T cells, or PBMCs. Deeply sampled blood TCRbeta repertoires from subjects exposed to, actively infected with, or recovered from COVID-19 were included in the dataset. A freely available public database, intended as a resource for researchers studying the immune response to SARS-CoV-2, is where the repertoires were released. Samples came from the ongoing ImmuneRACE study (first 160 participants) plus 1,254 subjects from 6 global collaborators. Sample metadata almost always included a de-identified subject ID, COVID-19 status, age in years and sex.

Participants in the prospective study were enrolled through a virtual design, were aged about 18 to 100 years, and lived in some 24 United States geographic areas. Cohort assignment in the prospective study relied on participant-reported clinical history from a screening survey and a study questionnaire. Each participant in the prospective study had whole blood, serum and a nasopharyngeal or oropharyngeal swab collected by mobile phlebotomists. Over a roughly 2-month period, participants in the prospective study had the option of providing additional blood draws and questionnaires. Before DNA extraction, blood samples from the prospective study were shipped at room temperature or frozen. TCRbeta CDR3 regions were amplified from genomic DNA by means of the immunoSEQ Assay, a bias-controlled multiplex PCR. Per the source publication's procedure: Within the assay, amplification of reference gene primers was used to estimate how many nucleated cells each sample contained. Sequence reads were collapsed and filtered to measure the absolute abundance of every unique TCRbeta CDR3 rearrangement. For each sample, productive Simpson clonality was calculated by taking the square root of Simpson's diversity index across productive rearrangements. TCRdb limited this immuneACCESS table to in-frame rearrangements with V and J called. A share of clones is missing; checked studies link under half to unresolved V genes, and the rest is unexplained. From that table come the V and J calls and clone size; the DNA was used to work out D and trimming. A total of about 440,000 clones appear in this sample, around 90% of them only once. Clones ranked in the top ten supply almost 2% of the sample.

Of note for this clone: No cognate antigen has been identified for it. No quality values exist for individual bases; no much larger clone is one base distant.

Findings and caveats that apply to the study as a whole: How much clinical and demographic metadata was included differed by source and by participant, and the metadata was provided uncurated.

From the germline V gene, CDR1 is KGHDR and CDR2 is SFDVKD. There are 14 amino acids in the CDR3, from cysteine to phenylalanine inclusive. Left in the record is the CDR3 DNA by itself, 42 bases read in frame from the first base. The germline V and J ends show losses of 9 bases and 2 bases respectively, and no gene match explains 6 bases of the junction. The chain is made from TRBV24-1 and TRBJ1-1; 9 central bases correspond to TRBD1. The receptor was derived from a young woman with acute COVID-19. Sequenced: PBMCs or T cells enriched from blood (not recorded which). The DNA is as follows: TGTGCCACCTTAAGGGGACAGGGAAACACTGAAGCTTTCTTT. Its amino acids are CATLRGQGNTEAFF.